The clone carrying this T cell receptor beta chain was counted many times. The V gene end was trimmed by 3 bases and the J gene end by 2 bases; junction bases not matched to a gene: 16. The CDR3 covers 19 residues. CDR1 SNHLY and CDR2 FYNNEI come from the germline V gene. TCRbeta library construction was performed incorporating unique molecular identifiers. Each CDR3 protein gets one entry after TCRdb re-called the PCR reads with MiXCR. The sample records approximately 500,000 distinct CDR3 sequences, 10% to 13% being singletons. This sample was included in a study of T-cell reconstitution after alpha-beta-depleted transplantation in children.

Sequenced here: PBMCs, sampled before TCRalphabeta/CD19-depleted stem cell transplant. The sequence came from a child under 10 years old with inherited bone marrow failure, due to receive a stem cell transplant. This sequence joins TRBV2 and TRBJ2-7, with TRBD2 matching 10 bases. The CDR3 spells CASSESNGESGLAAYEQYF. CDR3 nucleotides: TGTGCCAGCAGTGAGAGCAACGGGGAGTCAGGACTAGCGGCCTACGAGCAGTACTTC.